These 3 T cell receptor beta chains came from one sample sequenced in a study of early T cells in non-severe SARS-CoV-2 infection. TCRdb reprocessed the 5' RACE reads with MiXCR, giving one entry per CDR3 protein. The table has some 57,000 distinct CDR3 sequences, 10% to 15% seen once. The sample comprised whole blood. The receptor source for this set is an adult who was a healthcare worker with PCR-confirmed SARS-CoV-2 infection or an uninfected control (not recorded which).

This clonotype was detected ten times or more. The chain employs TRBV29-1 and TRBJ2-6; the D gene is possibly TRBD1 (7 bases). Trimming left V 7 bases short and J 0 bases short, with 22 bases between. From germline, CDR1 is SQVTM and CDR2 ANQGSEA. This CDR3 is built from 18 residues. CDR3 amino acids: CSATPEGARGSGANVLTF. In DNA, the CDR3 is TGCAGCGCCACCCCGGAGGGGGCGCGTGGCTCTGGGGCCAACGTCCTGACTTTC. Full variable domain (outside the CDR3, taken from reference TRBV29-1 and TRBJ2-6): SAVISQKPSRDICQRGTSLTIQCQVDSQVTMMFWYRQQPGQSLTLIATANQGSEATYESGFVIDKFPISRPNLTFSTLTVSNMSPEDSSIYLCSATPEGARGSGANVLTFGAGSRLTVL.

At least ten counts were recorded for this clonotype. This chain connects TRBV20-1 to TRBJ1-1; weak D call: TRBD1 (5 bases). CDR1 is DFQATT and CDR2 is SNEGSKA in the germline V gene (reference sequence). Trimming took off 4 bases at V and 0 bases at J, with 12 bases between the two ends. The CDR3 contains 14 residues. The DNA of the CDR3 is TGCAGTGCTAAGCCAGGGTCCATGAACACTGAAGCTTTCTTT. Amino acids: CSAKPGSMNTEAFF.

This clonotype was seen many times. The genes are TRBV7-2 and TRBJ2-1; D is unresolved. The CDR3 contains 13 residues. The ends were cut back, 2 bases at V and 5 bases at J, with 7 bases in the middle. Per germline, CDR1 SGHTA and CDR2 FQGNSA. This chain's CDR3 is CASSLWPNNEQFF. CDR3 sequence (DNA): TGTGCCAGCAGCTTATGGCCGAACAATGAGCAGTTCTTC.